The 26 T cell receptor beta chains presented below share a single source sample, sequenced in a study of shared clonotypes between healthy human individuals. Only in-frame clones appear in the TCRdb table, and some are missing; sequencing was by immunoSEQ multiplex PCR. The data contain 1,500,000 or so clones, 98% of them singletons. The specimen was naive CD4+ T cells sorted from blood. The sample's subset: CD45RA+ positively selected. The receptor source for this set is a man aged 25-45 years in good health.

This chain connects TRBV7-9 to TRBJ2-5; 8 positions agree with TRBD2. The germline V gene has CDR1 SEHNR and CDR2 FQNEAQ (reference sequence). Trimming removed 6 bases from V and 4 bases from J; junction bases left unmatched: 19. The CDR3 totals 18 residues. CDR3 nucleotide sequence: TGTGCCAGCAGTCGATATCCCCCCGGCCGGGAGGGCCTAGAGACCCAGTACTTC. The encoded protein is CASSRYPPGREGLETQYF.

The DNA for the CDR3 is TGTGCCAGCAGCCGGGATCCTGAGCAGTTCTTC. Translated: CASSRDPEQFF. The V call is TRBV13, the J call TRBJ2-1, with D possibly being TRBD2 (5 bases). Germline loops: CDR1 PRHDT, CDR2 FYEKMQ (reference sequence). V was shortened by 5 bases and J by 9 bases, with 8 bases between the two germline ends. This CDR3 spans 11 amino acids.

The rearrangement links TRBV4-3 to TRBJ2-1; the match to TRBD1 covers 8 bases. CDR3 size: 18 residues. V lost 3 bases, J lost 8 bases, and 18 bases stayed unmatched. Germline V gene lookup returns CDR1 LGHNA and CDR2 YSLEER. CDR3 protein: CASSHTSPGTGKIDEQFF. The CDR3 DNA reads as TGCGCCAGCAGCCACACTAGTCCCGGGACAGGAAAGATCGATGAGCAGTTCTTC.

The V gene is TRBV18, the J gene TRBJ1-5, with D unclear. The CDR3 contains 18 residues. Trimming took off 1 base at V and 2 bases at J, with 18 bases between the two ends. Germline V gives CDR1 KGHSH, CDR2 LQKENI. This CDR3 is CASSPLGHANNGNQPQHF. Here the CDR3 DNA reads TGTGCCAGCTCACCACTCGGCCACGCCAACAATGGCAATCAGCCCCAGCATTTT.

This chain uses TRBV30 with TRBJ2-2, with D perhaps matching TRBD2 (6 bases). CDR1 is GTSNPN and CDR2 is SVGIG in the germline V gene (reference sequence). The length of the CDR3 is 15 residues. The ends were cut back, 2 bases at V and 5 bases at J, with 15 bases in the middle. The CDR3 bases are TGTGCCTGGAGTCCGGGACTTACTAAAACCGGGGAGCTGTTTTTT. It codes for CAWSPGLTKTGELFF.

This sequence joins TRBV4-2 and TRBJ1-3; perhaps TRBD1 as D (6 bases). The CDR3 runs to 15 residues. Germline V gene lookup returns CDR1 LGHNA and CDR2 YNFKEQ. V lost 2 bases to trimming and J lost 3 bases, with 11 bases between them. DNA of the CDR3: TGTGCCAGCAGCCAAACAGGGCCGGGTGGAAACACCATATATTTT. Its translation is CASSQTGPGGNTIYF.

The chain couples TRBV18 to TRBJ1-1; D is unresolved. Trimming stripped 5 bases from V and 3 bases from J, with 13 bases between. Germline CDR1 is KGHSH and CDR2 is LQKENI. This CDR3 comprises 14 residues. The CDR3, as DNA: TGTGCCAGCTCAAAAGAACAAGAGGACACTGAAGCTTTCTTT. Protein sequence: CASSKEQEDTEAFF.

This chain joins TRBV2 and TRBJ1-3; D call uncertain. The V end was cut by 2 bases, the J end by 9 bases, with 5 bases between. Germline V gives CDR1 SNHLY, CDR2 FYNNEI. The CDR3 consists of 11 residues. In DNA form, the CDR3 reads TGTGCCAGCAGTGAATTAGTCACCATATATTTT. Translation gives CASSELVTIYF.

The chain recombines TRBV5-1 with TRBJ2-6; a possible D gene is TRBD2 (5 bases). Trimming removed 7 bases at V and 0 bases at J, with 11 bases between. The CDR3 is 15 residues long. CDR1 is SGHRS, CDR2 YFSETQ, per germline. DNA of the CDR3: TGCGCCAGCGAAGCCGGGAACTCTGGGGCCAACGTCCTGACTTTC. As protein: CASEAGNSGANVLTF.

CDR3 sequence: CASSLMASTYEQYF. The CDR3 DNA reads TGTGCCAGCAGCTTAATGGCCAGCACCTACGAGCAGTACTTC. The rearrangement joins TRBV7-2 to TRBJ2-7; unclear D gene. The CDR3 covers 14 residues. In germline, CDR1 is SGHTA, CDR2 FQGNSA. V gave up 2 bases and J gave up 2 bases, with 10 bases separating them.

This CDR3 is CASSRRLAGGMTDTQYF. In DNA form, the CDR3 reads TGTGCCAGCAGCAGAAGACTAGCGGGAGGGATGACAGATACGCAGTATTTT. The chain links TRBV11-2 to TRBJ2-3, with TRBD2 matching over 14 bases. Germline CDR1 reads SGHAT; CDR2 reads FQNNGV. The length of the CDR3 is 17 residues. Trimming cost V 5 bases and J 3 bases; bases outside gene matches: 7.

This chain uses TRBV5-1 with TRBJ2-5, with 7 bases that match TRBD1. The CDR3 is 15 amino acids. Germline V lookup: CDR1 SGHRS, CDR2 YFSETQ. Trimming cost V 5 bases and J 0 bases; bases outside gene matches: 7. The CDR3 region is CASRSDRSYQETQYF. In nucleotides, the CDR3 is TGCGCCAGCAGATCGGACAGGAGTTACCAAGAGACCCAGTACTTC.

This clone has a single count. This chain links TRBV6-1 with TRBJ2-7; the D gene is possibly TRBD2 (5 bases). V lost 3 bases, J lost 1 base, and 16 bases lay in between. Germline loops: CDR1 MNHNS, CDR2 SASEGT. CDR3 length: 16 amino acids. The CDR3 region has the DNA TGTGCCAGCAGTGAGGTCTTGAGGGCGAAGTCCTACGAGCAGTACTTC. This translates into CASSEVLRAKSYEQYF.

As concerns this clone: Other nucleotide sequences in the sample specify the same CDR3. The rearrangement uses TRBV5-1 and TRBJ2-7, with 9 bases lining up with TRBD2. The junction had 8 bases not matched to a gene; V was cut back by 4 bases and J by 3 bases. Germline CDR1 and CDR2: SGHRS and YFSETQ. CDR3 length: 15 amino acids. CDR3 in amino acids: CASSLAVAGVYEQYF. Here the CDR3 DNA reads TGCGCCAGCAGCCTCGCGGTAGCGGGAGTCTACGAGCAGTACTTC.

This chain joins TRBV19 and TRBJ2-7; D remains ambiguous. CDR1 and CDR2 from the germline V gene are LNHDA and SQIVND (reference sequence). V was cut by 4 bases and J by 6 bases, with 16 bases left in between. CDR3 length: 14 amino acids. The CDR3 DNA follows: TGTGCCAGTAGTAGCCAGCTTTTAGTCCGCGAGCAGTACTTC. Protein: CASSSQLLVREQYF.

With respect to this clone: Within the sample, other DNA sequences also encode this same CDR3. The gene calls are TRBV30 and TRBJ2-5; D remains unclear. The CDR3 is 12 amino acids. Trimming left V 2 bases short and J 5 bases short, with 9 bases between. Germline assignment: CDR1 GTSNPN and CDR2 SVGIG (reference sequence). The CDR3 DNA is TGTGCCTGGAGTCCGCTAGGCGAGACCCAGTACTTC. As protein: CAWSPLGETQYF.

This chain uses TRBV11-3 with TRBJ2-7, with D perhaps TRBD1 or TRBD2 (5 bases each). V was clipped by 5 bases and J by 8 bases, with 19 bases between them. The CDR3 is made up of 14 amino acids. Germline V gene sequence: CDR1 SGHNT, CDR2 YENEEA. The CDR3 nucleotides read TGTGCCAGCAGCCTCGGGACCGTCTCACCCAAGCAGTACTTC. It is translated as CASSLGTVSPKQYF. Full variable domain (rest looked up from reference TRBV11-3 and TRBJ2-7): EAGVVQSPRYKIIEKKQPVAFWCNPISGHNTLYWYLQNLGQGPELLIRYENEEAVDDSQLPKDRFSAERLKGVDSTLKIQPAELGDSAVYLCASSLGTVSPKQYFGPGTRLTVT.

Details on this clone: Different DNA sequences within this sample yield the same CDR3. The J gene is TRBJ2-1, the V gene TRBV2; no reliable D call. In germline, CDR1 is SNHLY, CDR2 FYNNEI. This CDR3 has 11 amino acids. V lost 4 bases and J 9 bases, leaving 7 bases between the germline ends. CDR3 sequence reads: CASSVEGEQFF. In DNA form, the CDR3 reads TGTGCCAGCAGTGTAGAAGGTGAGCAGTTCTTC.

The chain uses TRBV7-9 and TRBJ2-3, with TRBD2 identical over 7 bases. Looked up from germline, CDR1 is SEHNR and CDR2 is FQNEAQ (reference sequence). Losses at the gene ends were 5 bases for V and 1 base for J; bases not matched to a gene: 6. The CDR3 sequence is 15 residues long. In DNA, the CDR3 is TGTGCCAGCAGCAGAGAACTAGCGCGCACAGATACGCAGTATTTT. Its translation: CASSRELARTDTQYF.

J is TRBJ1-1 and V is TRBV6-5, with D possibly matching TRBD1 (6 bases). This CDR3 has 15 residues. V lost 2 bases and J 6 bases, leaving 16 bases between the germline ends. Germline lookup yields CDR1 MNHEY and CDR2 SVGAGI. The CDR3 reads CASSYIPGAGAEAFF. DNA of the CDR3: TGTGCCAGCAGTTACATTCCGGGGGCTGGGGCTGAAGCTTTCTTT.

The V call is TRBV10-3, the J call TRBJ1-5, with D perhaps TRBD1 (6 bases). V dropped 0 bases and J dropped 5 bases, with 8 bases sitting between them. From germline, CDR1 is ENHRY and CDR2 SYGVKD. This CDR3 has 14 amino acids. In DNA, the CDR3 is TGTGCCATCAGTGAGTCGGACAGCCATCAGCCCCAGCATTTT. This translates into CAISESDSHQPQHF.

The chain couples TRBV18 to TRBJ1-1; D possibly corresponds to TRBD1 (6 bases). Germline loops: CDR1 KGHSH, CDR2 LQKENI. V dropped 2 bases and J dropped 7 bases, with 14 bases sitting between them. The CDR3 runs 14 residues. CDR3 DNA sequence: TGTGCCAGCTCACCAAAGAGTGGGGGCAGTGAAGCTTTCTTT. Its translation: CASSPKSGGSEAFF.

The chain links TRBV21-1 to TRBJ1-1. TRBV21-1 is an annotated pseudogene. The CDR3 consists of 11 residues. CDR3 in DNA: TGTGCCATCGACCGACCCGATGAAGCTTTCTTT. It specifies CAIDRPDEAFF.

This clone was counted a single time. This sequence joins TRBV7-8 and TRBJ2-2, with a weak D call TRBD1 (6 bases). The CDR3 is 16 residues long. V shed 1 base and J shed 0 bases, with 9 bases lying between them. Per the germline V gene, CDR1 is SGHVS and CDR2 is FQNEAQ. CDR3 sequence reads: CASSLVTGPNTGELFF. The CDR3 DNA is TGTGCCAGCAGCTTAGTTACAGGGCCGAACACCGGGGAGCTGTTTTTT.

The J gene is TRBJ2-7, the V gene TRBV5-6; D gene unclear. Germline CDR1 and CDR2: SGHDT and YYEEEE. This CDR3 is built from 13 residues. Trimming took off 4 bases at V and 3 bases at J, with 11 bases between the two ends. The CDR3 loop is CASSHRRNYEQYF. The CDR3 nucleotides read TGTGCCAGCAGCCACCGCCGGAACTACGAGCAGTACTTC.

The chain has TRBV29-1 and TRBJ2-7; TRBD1 matches at 8 bases. The ends lost 4 bases at V and 4 bases at J; junction bases unmatched: 6. CDR3 length: 13 residues. The germline gives CDR1 SQVTM, CDR2 ANQGSEA. DNA of the CDR3: TGCAGCGTTGGGGGGACAGGTGAGTACGAGCAGTACTTC. Residues: CSVGGTGEYEQYF.